A single sample gave rise to the 5 T cell receptor beta chains below, sequenced in a study of T-cell memory formation after mild COVID-19. MiXCR was run by TCRdb on the 5' RACE reads, yielding one entry per CDR3 protein. The data contain some 320,000 distinct CDR3 sequences, roughly 15% of them seen just once; the ten biggest clones take up 20% to 25%. Sequencing was performed on PBMCs or a T cell subset sorted from them (not recorded which). All receptors come from a man aged 18 to 30 who had mild COVID-19 (a few samples of this study predate the infection). Cell type and time point are not known.

The table lists this clonotype with many counts. V is TRBV7-3 and J is TRBJ2-1; 9 bases match TRBD2. The CDR3 runs 14 residues. Germline V gene lookup returns CDR1 SGHTA and CDR2 FQGTGA. Losses at the gene ends were 6 bases for V and 7 bases for J; bases not matched to a gene: 7. CDR3 coding DNA: TGTGCCAGCAGGTCTAGCGGGGCAGGGAATGAGCAGTTCTTC. As protein: CASRSSGAGNEQFF. The full variable domain, completed using reference TRBV7-3 and TRBJ2-1, is GAGVSQTPSNKVTEKGKYVELRCDPISGHTALYWYRQSLGQGPEFLIYFQGTGAADDSGLPNDRFFAVRPEGSVSTLKIQRTERGDSAVYLCASRSSGAGNEQFFGPGTRLTVL.

This clonotype was counted only a few times. The gene calls are TRBV7-6 and TRBJ2-1; TRBD2 agrees at 9 bases. Germline trimming cut 5 bases from V and 9 bases from J; bases unmatched to any gene: 11. Germline V CDR1 and CDR2: SGHVS, FNYEAQ. This CDR3 is built from 15 residues. The CDR3 bases are TGTGCCAGCAGCCGCGGTGGCGGGGGGGGGGTTGAGCAGTTCTTC. This encodes CASSRGGGGGVEQFF.

This clonotype was observed a handful of times. CDR3 coding DNA: TGTGCCAGCAGTTTCGATGGGGAGTCCCAAGAGACCCAGTACTTC. Residues: CASSFDGESQETQYF. The genes are TRBV12-3 or TRBV12-4 and TRBJ2-5, with TRBD2 as a possible D gene (5 bases). V lost 3 bases and J lost 1, with 12 bases in between. This CDR3 spans 15 amino acids.

V gene TRBV3-1 combines with J gene TRBJ2-3; D not certain. Germline V gives CDR1 LGHDT, CDR2 YNNKEL (reference sequence). Trimming stripped 1 base from V and 5 bases from J, with 10 bases between. The CDR3 covers 14 residues. The CDR3 coding sequence is TGTGCCAGCAGCCAAGCCGGGTTCGGAGATACGCAGTATTTT. Amino acids: CASSQAGFGDTQYF.

This clonotype was observed a handful of times. This rearrangement joins TRBV29-1 to TRBJ1-1; D is possibly TRBD1 (6 bases). The CDR3 is 13 amino acids. V was clipped by 7 bases and J by 3 bases, with 15 bases between them. Germline loops: CDR1 SQVTM, CDR2 ANQGSEA. CDR3 coding DNA: TGCAGCGGAAGTTCAGGGGCTGACACTGAAGCTTTCTTT. Translated: CSGSSGADTEAFF.